A single T cell receptor (beta chain) is shown here with its context. The sample is drawn from a study of blood T cells in healthy people across ages. V lost 5 bases, J lost 4 bases, and 20 bases lay in between. CDR3 length equals 16 residues. Germline-derived CDR1 and CDR2 are SSHAT and FNYEAQ (reference sequence). Primers used in a second PCR of roughly 7 to 11 cycles were a sample-barcoded 5' primer and a J-beta primer mix. TCRdb reprocessed the 5' RACE reads via MiXCR and lists one record per CDR3 protein. The sample includes 800,000 or so distinct CDR3 sequences, around 25% seen only once; the top ten take under 4.5%. These same records also appear under a second study, on T cells of mothers and their children. That study reports: About six children, together with their three healthy Caucasian mothers, made up the donors. Addition of sample barcodes and 2-4 random nucleotides occurred through the M1S primer of the second PCR. The TCR beta CDR3 read count exceeded 9 million for each mother and was about 2.8 million for each child.

The sequenced sample was blood. The receptor was derived from a boy between 5 and 17 years old in good health. The rearrangement links TRBV7-7 to TRBJ2-5; tentatively, D is TRBD1 (5 bases). In nucleotides, the CDR3 is TGTGCCAGCAGCAGGGGAACGGACATGTGGGGAGAGACCCAGTACTTC. This gives the protein CASSRGTDMWGETQYF.